The text below deals with one T cell receptor (beta chain). This entry is derived from a study of T cells after yellow fever vaccination. UMIs and a universal primer site were added when TCR cDNA was made by 5'RACE template switching. A single record per CDR3 protein comes from TCRdb applying MiXCR to the 5' RACE reads. Here the sample spans 120,000 or so distinct CDR3 sequences, roughly 15% being singletons. Trimming cost V 5 bases and J 6 bases, with 13 bases left between them. The CDR3 covers 13 residues. CDR1 is SEHNR, CDR2 FQNEAQ, per germline (reference sequence). This TCR came from a man aged 18 to 30 who received the YFV17D yellow fever vaccine. This rearrangement joins TRBV7-9 to TRBJ2-5; D gene ambiguous. Sequencing was performed on CD8+ T cells sorted from PBMCs, taken 5 days after the yellow fever booster vaccination. The CDR3 is CASSPDTGKTQYF. The CDR3 bases are TGTGCCAGCAGCCCCGACACTGGCAAGACCCAGTACTTC.